The 8 T cell receptor beta chains listed next were all sequenced from one sample in a study of tumor-infiltrating lymphocytes in primary liver carcinoma. TCR beta cDNA was reverse-transcribed from roughly 520 ng of total RNA. The reaction used a constant-region primer and ProtoScript II reverse transcriptase. Construction of TCR beta libraries relied on three successive nested multiplex PCR rounds employing slightly modified ARM-PCR. Each of the first two PCR rounds ran approximately 10 cycles with TRBV1-TRBV30 forward and C-beta reverse primers. MiXCR, applied by TCRdb to the multiplex PCR reads, yields one record per CDR3 protein. The data contain more than 60,000 distinct CDR3 sequences, about 70% of them singletons. Bulk tissue was left unsorted, and RNA and DNA were co-extracted from about 20-30 mg of it. The sequenced material came from liver tumor tissue from sampling region 4. Subset here: tumor region T4, right-lateral pole. The source of these receptors is a man in his forties or fifties with primary liver carcinoma and hepatitis B virus infection.

The chain couples TRBV10-3 to TRBJ2-2, with unresolved D. Trimming removed 6 bases at V and 9 bases at J, with 17 bases between. The CDR3 sequence is 14 residues long. Germline V CDR1 and CDR2: ENHRY, SYGVKD. In nucleotides, the CDR3 is TGTGCCATCAGCCAACAGAAAGGTCCCTGGGAGCTGTTTTTT. Residues: CAISQQKGPWELFF.

J is TRBJ2-3 and V is TRBV11-1; tentatively, D is TRBD1 or TRBD2 (6 bases each). CDR3 length: 15 residues. Germline V gives CDR1 SGHAT, CDR2 FQDESV (reference sequence). Trimming left V 9 bases short and J 6 bases short, with 22 bases between. DNA for the CDR3: TGTGCCAGTAGTTTAGGAGGGGGGCGCGTGGATACGCAGTATTTT. It codes for CASSLGGGRVDTQYF.

This clonotype is labeled as medium-sized. V and J are TRBV11-2 and TRBJ1-1; D remains unclear. Germline V gene sequence: CDR1 SGHAT, CDR2 FQNNGV. Trimming stripped 0 bases from V and 4 bases from J, with 9 bases between. The length of the CDR3 is 14 residues. Here the CDR3 reads CASSLEYGVTEAFF. Here the CDR3 DNA reads TGTGCCAGCAGCTTAGAGTACGGCGTCACTGAAGCTTTCTTT.

On this clonotype: The junction shows a germline mismatch at one end, possibly a read error. V gene TRBV11-2 combines with J gene TRBJ2-5; 10 positions match TRBD2. There are 16 residues in the CDR3. The V gene's germline CDR1 is SGHAT and CDR2 FQNNGV. DNA for the CDR3: TGTGCCAGTAGCTCCCGACTAGCGGGTGGGTTGGAGACCCAGTACTTC. Its translation is CASSSRLAGGLETQYF.

This clonotype is a singleton in its sample. The germline gene is not matched at one end of the junction; a read error may be the cause. V and J are TRBV4-2 and TRBJ2-6; D unclear. Germline V gene lookup returns CDR1 LGHNA and CDR2 YNFKEQ. The CDR3 spans 17 residues. CDR3 nucleotide sequence: TGTGCCAGGAGCCCCCAAGAAGATTTGGTTGGGGCCAACGTCCTGACTTTC. It translates to CARSPQEDLVGANVLTF.

A remark on this clonotype: A much larger clone sits a single nucleotide away, making a read error possible. The chain has TRBV5-6 and TRBJ1-5; 9 bases line up with TRBD1. This CDR3 has 14 residues. CDR1 SGHDT and CDR2 YYEEEE come from the germline V gene. The CDR3 sequence: CTSSRGQGGQPQHF. The CDR3 coding sequence is TGTACCAGCAGCCGGGGACAGGGTGGTCAGCCCCAGCATTTT.

This clonotype was detected many times. The gene calls are TRBV6-6 and TRBJ2-3; D is unresolved. V lost 9 bases and J lost 0, with 10 bases in between. Germline V gene data show CDR1 as MNHNY and CDR2 as SVGAGI (reference sequence). The CDR3 contains 13 residues. DNA of the CDR3: TGTGCCAGTCTAAGGGCCAGCACAGATACGCAGTATTTT. Protein sequence: CASLRASTDTQYF.

A single count supports this clonotype. An end of the junction differs from the germline gene, which may be a read error. This chain connects TRBV4-2 to TRBJ2-6; D is perhaps TRBD1 (6 bases). The CDR3 spans 15 residues. From germline, CDR1 is LGHNA and CDR2 YNFKEQ. As DNA, the CDR3 is TGTACCAGCAGCCAGACAGGATCTGGGGCCAGCGTCCTGACTTTC. This gives the protein CTSSQTGSGASVLTF.